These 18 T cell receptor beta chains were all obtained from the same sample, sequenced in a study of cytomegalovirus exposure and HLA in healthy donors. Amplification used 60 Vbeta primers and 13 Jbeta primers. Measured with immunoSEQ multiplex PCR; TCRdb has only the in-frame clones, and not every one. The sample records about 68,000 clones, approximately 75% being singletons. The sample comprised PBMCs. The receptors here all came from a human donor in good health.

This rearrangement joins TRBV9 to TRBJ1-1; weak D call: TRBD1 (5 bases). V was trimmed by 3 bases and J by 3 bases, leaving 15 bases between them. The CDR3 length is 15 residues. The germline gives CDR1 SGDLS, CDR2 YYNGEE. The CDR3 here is CASSEDIAGDTEAFF. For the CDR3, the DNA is TGTGCCAGCAGCGAGGACATTGCGGGGGACACTGAAGCTTTCTTT. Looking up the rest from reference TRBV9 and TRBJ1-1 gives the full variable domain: DSGVTQTPKHLITATGQRVTLRCSPRSGDLSVYWYQQSLDQGLQFLIQYYNGEERAKGNILERFSAQQFPDLHSELNLSSLELGDSALYFCASSEDIAGDTEAFFGQGTRLTVV.

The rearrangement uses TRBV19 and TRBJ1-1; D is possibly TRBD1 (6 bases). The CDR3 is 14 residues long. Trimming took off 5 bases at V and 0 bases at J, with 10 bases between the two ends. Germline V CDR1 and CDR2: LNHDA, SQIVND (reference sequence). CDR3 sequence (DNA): TGTGCCAGTAGTGGACAGCCGATGAACACTGAAGCTTTCTTT. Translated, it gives CASSGQPMNTEAFF.

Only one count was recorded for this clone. The CDR3 reads CASKDGSGNTGELFF. The DNA for the CDR3 is TGTGCCAGCAAAGACGGTAGCGGCAACACCGGGGAGCTGTTTTTT. The chain employs TRBV2 and TRBJ2-2, with a possible D match to TRBD2 (6 bases). The CDR3 extends over 15 amino acids. The V end was cut by 7 bases, the J end by 2 bases, with 14 bases between. In germline, CDR1 is SNHLY, CDR2 FYNNEI. The variable domain in full, with the rest retrieved from reference TRBV2 and TRBJ2-2, is EPEVTQTPSHQVTQMGQEVILRCVPISNHLYFYWYRQILGQKVEFLVSFYNNEISEKSEIFDDQFSVERPDGSNFTLKIRSTKLEDSAMYFCASKDGSGNTGELFFGEGSRLTVL.

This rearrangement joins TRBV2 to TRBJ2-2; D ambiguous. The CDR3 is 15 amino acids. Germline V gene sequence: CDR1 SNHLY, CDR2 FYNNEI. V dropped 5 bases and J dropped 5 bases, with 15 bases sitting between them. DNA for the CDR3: TGTGCCAGCAGTATCGCGTCCCCCGGGACCGGGGAGCTGTTTTTT. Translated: CASSIASPGTGELFF.

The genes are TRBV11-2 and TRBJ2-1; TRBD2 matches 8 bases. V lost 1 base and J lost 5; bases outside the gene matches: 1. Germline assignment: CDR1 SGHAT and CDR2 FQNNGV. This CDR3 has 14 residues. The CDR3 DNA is TGTGCCAGCAGCTTAGGGCGGGGGGACAATGAGCAGTTCTTC. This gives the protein CASSLGRGDNEQFF. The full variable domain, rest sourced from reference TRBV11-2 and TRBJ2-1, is EAGVAQSPRYKIIEKRQSVAFWCNPISGHATLYWYQQILGQGPKLLIQFQNNGVVDDSQLPKDRFSAERLKGVDSTLKIQPAKLEDSAVYLCASSLGRGDNEQFFGPGTRLTVL.

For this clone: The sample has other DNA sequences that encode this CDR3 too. The CDR3 sequence is CASSPQGQGIDTEAFF. The CDR3 nucleotides read TGCGCCAGCAGCCCTCAGGGACAGGGGATCGACACTGAAGCTTTCTTT. The V and J genes are TRBV5-1 and TRBJ1-1; 10 nucleotides align to TRBD1. The CDR3 loop spans 16 amino acids. The germline gives CDR1 SGHRS, CDR2 YFSETQ. Trimming at V came to 4 bases and at J to 3 bases, leaving 9 bases not matched to a gene. The complete variable domain, with remaining parts taken from reference TRBV5-1 and TRBJ1-1, reads KAGVTQTPRYLIKTRGQQVTLSCSPISGHRSVSWYQQTPGQGLQFLFEYFSETQRNKGNFPGRFSGRQFSNSRSEMNVSTLELGDSALYLCASSPQGQGIDTEAFFGQGTRLTVV.

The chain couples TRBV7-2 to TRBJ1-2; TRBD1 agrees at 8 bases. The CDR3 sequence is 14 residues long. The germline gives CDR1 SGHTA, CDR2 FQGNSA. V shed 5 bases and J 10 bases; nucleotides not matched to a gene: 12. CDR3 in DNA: TGTGCCAGCAGCACCCGAGGCAGGGGGCAGGACTACACCTTC. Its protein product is CASSTRGRGQDYTF.

The CDR3 DNA is TGCGCCAGCAGCTTGGCCCTCGGCGAGGGAGAGACCCAGTACTTC. Its translation is CASSLALGEGETQYF. The chain employs TRBV5-1 and TRBJ2-5, with D perhaps matching TRBD2 (5 bases). Deletions cut 0 bases from V and 4 bases from J, with 13 bases between. The CDR3 extends over 15 amino acids. Per the germline V gene, CDR1 is SGHRS and CDR2 is YFSETQ.

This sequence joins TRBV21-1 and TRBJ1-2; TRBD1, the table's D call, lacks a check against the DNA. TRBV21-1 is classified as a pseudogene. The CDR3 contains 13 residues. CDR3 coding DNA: TGTGCCCGCTACAGGGGTTTGGGCTATGGCTACACCTTC. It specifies CARYRGLGYGYTF.

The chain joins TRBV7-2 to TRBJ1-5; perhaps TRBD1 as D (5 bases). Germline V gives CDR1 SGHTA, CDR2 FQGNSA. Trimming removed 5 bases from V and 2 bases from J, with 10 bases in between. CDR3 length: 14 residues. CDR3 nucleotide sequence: TGTGCCAGCAGCATAGTACAGGGCAATCAGCCCCAGCATTTT. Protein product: CASSIVQGNQPQHF.

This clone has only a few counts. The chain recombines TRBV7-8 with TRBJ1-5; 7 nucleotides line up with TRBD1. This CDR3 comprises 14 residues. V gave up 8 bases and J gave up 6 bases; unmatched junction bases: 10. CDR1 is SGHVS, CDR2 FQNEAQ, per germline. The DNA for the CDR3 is TGTGCCAGCCGACGGGACAGAGAGGGTCAGCCCCAGCATTTT. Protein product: CASRRDREGQPQHF.

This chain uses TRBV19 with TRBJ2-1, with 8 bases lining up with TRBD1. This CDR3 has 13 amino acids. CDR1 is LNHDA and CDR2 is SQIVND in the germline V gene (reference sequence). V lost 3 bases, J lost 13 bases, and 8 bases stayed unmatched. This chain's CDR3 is CASSIPAGGDQFF. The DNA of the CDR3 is TGTGCCAGTAGTATTCCGGCAGGGGGCGATCAGTTCTTC. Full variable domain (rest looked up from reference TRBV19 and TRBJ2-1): DGGITQSPKYLFRKEGQNVTLSCEQNLNHDAMYWYRQDPGQGLRLIYYSQIVNDFQKGDIAEGYSVSREKKESFPLTVTSAQKNPTAFYLCASSIPAGGDQFFGPGTRLTVL.

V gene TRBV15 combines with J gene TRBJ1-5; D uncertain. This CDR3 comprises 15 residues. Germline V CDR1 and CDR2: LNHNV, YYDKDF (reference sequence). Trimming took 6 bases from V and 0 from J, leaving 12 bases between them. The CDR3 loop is CATSLDFGSNQPQHF. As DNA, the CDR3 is TGTGCCACCAGTCTGGACTTCGGTAGCAATCAGCCCCAGCATTTT.

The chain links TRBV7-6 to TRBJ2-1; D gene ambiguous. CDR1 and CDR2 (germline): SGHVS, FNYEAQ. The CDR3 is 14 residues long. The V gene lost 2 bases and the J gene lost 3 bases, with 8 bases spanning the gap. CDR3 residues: CASSLLGFYNEQFF. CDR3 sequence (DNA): TGTGCCAGCAGCTTACTGGGCTTCTACAATGAGCAGTTCTTC. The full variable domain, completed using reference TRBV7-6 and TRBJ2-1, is GAGVSQSPRYKVTKRGQDVALRCDPISGHVSLYWYRQALGQGPEFLTYFNYEAQQDKSGLPNDRFSAERPEGSISTLTIQRTEQRDSAMYRCASSLLGFYNEQFFGPGTRLTVL.

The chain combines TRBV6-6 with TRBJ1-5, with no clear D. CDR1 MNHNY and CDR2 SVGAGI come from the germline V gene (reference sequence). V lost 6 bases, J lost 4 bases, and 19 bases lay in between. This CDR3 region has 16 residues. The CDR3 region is CASSPLGGVKNQPQHF. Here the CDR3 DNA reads TGTGCCAGCAGCCCCCTCGGCGGTGTGAAGAATCAGCCCCAGCATTTT.

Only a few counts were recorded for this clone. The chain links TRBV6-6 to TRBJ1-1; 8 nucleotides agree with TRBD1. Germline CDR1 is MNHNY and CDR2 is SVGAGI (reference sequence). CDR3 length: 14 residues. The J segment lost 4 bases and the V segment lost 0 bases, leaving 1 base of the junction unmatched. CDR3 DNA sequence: TGTGCCAGCAGTTACTCCGGGACAGGCACTGAAGCTTTCTTT. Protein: CASSYSGTGTEAFF.

Here the CDR3 reads CASRRRGQETQYF. DNA of the CDR3: TGTGCCAGCAGGCGGCGGGGGCAAGAGACCCAGTACTTC. The chain links TRBV28 to TRBJ2-5; 7 positions agree with TRBD2. From germline, CDR1 is MDHEN and CDR2 SYDVKM. The junction had 3 bases not matched to a gene; V was cut back by 6 bases and J by 2 bases. The CDR3 totals 13 residues. The full variable domain, rest sourced from reference TRBV28 and TRBJ2-5, is DVKVTQSSRYLVKRTGEKVFLECVQDMDHENMFWYRQDPGLGLRLIYFSYDVKMKEKGDIPEGYSVSREKKERFSLILESASTNQTSMYLCASRRRGQETQYFGPGTRLLVL.

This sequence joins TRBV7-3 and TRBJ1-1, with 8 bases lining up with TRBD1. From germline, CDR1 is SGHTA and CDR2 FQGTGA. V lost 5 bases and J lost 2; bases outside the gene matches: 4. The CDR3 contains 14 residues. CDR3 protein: CASSRQGLNTEAFF. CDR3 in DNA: TGTGCCAGCAGCCGACAGGGGTTAAACACTGAAGCTTTCTTT.